The 9 T cell receptor beta chains in this list originate from one sample, sequenced in a study of CD8+CD57+ T cells in acquired aplastic anemia. Genomic DNA, the template, was used for profiling of the TCR beta VDJ and CDR3. TCRdb re-called the reads through MiXCR, storing one row per CDR3 protein. The repertoire holds about 210,000 distinct CDR3 sequences, with over 60% as singletons. The specimen was sorted CD4+, CD8+, or CD8+CD57+ T cells (not recorded which) from PBMCs. These receptors all come from a human donor in good health.

The chain carries TRBV7-2 and TRBJ2-5; 7 nucleotides line up with TRBD1. The length of the CDR3 is 15 residues. Germline CDR1 SGHTA, CDR2 FQGNSA. V was pared by 2 bases and J by 5 bases, with 8 bases of the junction left unmatched. The CDR3 DNA sequence: TGTGCCAGCAGCTTATCCCGACAGGGTGTGGAGACCCAGTACTTC. Protein product: CASSLSRQGVETQYF.

With respect to this clonotype: The CDR3 ends on some other residue instead of the conserved phenylalanine or tryptophan, so this is likely a read error. This rearrangement joins TRBV12-3 or TRBV12-4 to TRBJ1-2; D is possibly TRBD1 (5 bases). This CDR3 is built from 13 residues. The V and J ends lost 6 bases and 2 bases respectively, with 10 bases between them. In DNA form, the CDR3 reads TGTGCCAGCAGAATAACAGGAAACTATGGCTACACCCCC. Translated, it gives CASRITGNYGYTP.

This clonotype has at least ten counts. This rearrangement joins TRBV2 to TRBJ1-1; 9 bases match TRBD1. This CDR3 is built from 12 residues. With V trimmed by 6 bases and J by 4 bases, 0 bases remained unmatched. The germline CDR1 and CDR2 sequences are SNHLY and FYNNEI. CDR3: CASRDRGTEAFF. CDR3 DNA: TGTGCCAGCAGGGACAGGGGCACTGAAGCTTTCTTT.

The chain uses TRBV9 and TRBJ1-2; TRBD1 might be the D (5 bases). CDR3 size: 15 residues. Germline V gene lookup returns CDR1 SGDLS and CDR2 YYNGEE. Trimming removed 4 bases at V and 2 bases at J, with 15 bases between. The CDR3 is CASSFQTESNYGYTF. The CDR3 nucleotides are TGTGCCAGCAGCTTTCAGACAGAAAGCAACTATGGCTACACCTTC.

V gene TRBV12-3 or TRBV12-4 combines with J gene TRBJ1-5; D is unclear. The CDR3 is 13 residues long. V dropped 4 bases and J dropped 8 bases, with 12 bases sitting between them. The CDR3 DNA follows: TGTGCCAGCAGTTCGACCGCAGAGAAGCCCCAGCATTTT. It specifies CASSSTAEKPQHF.

The chain recombines TRBV7-9 with TRBJ1-6; D is ambiguous. This CDR3 comprises 15 residues. From germline, CDR1 is SEHNR and CDR2 FQNEAQ (reference sequence). The V and J ends lost 5 bases and 9 bases respectively, with 17 bases between them. The CDR3 here is CASSQTNGRISPLHF. The CDR3 DNA is TGTGCCAGCAGCCAAACAAACGGCCGAATTTCACCCCTCCACTTT.

This clonotype was seen a handful of times. V and J are TRBV2 and TRBJ1-1; no clear D gene. Germline loops: CDR1 SNHLY, CDR2 FYNNEI. CDR3 length equals 11 residues. V lost 10 bases and J lost 3, with 9 bases in between. DNA for the CDR3: TGTGCCACCGCCTCGTACACTGAAGCTTTCTTT. Translating it yields CATASYTEAFF. Full variable domain (missing parts from reference TRBV2 and TRBJ1-1): EPEVTQTPSHQVTQMGQEVILRCVPISNHLYFYWYRQILGQKVEFLVSFYNNEISEKSEIFDDQFSVERPDGSNFTLKIRSTKLEDSAMYFCATASYTEAFFGQGTRLTVV.

Many counts were recorded for this clonotype. The chain is built from TRBV9 and TRBJ1-6, with 9 nucleotides matching TRBD1. V trimming: 0 bases; J trimming: 10 bases; junction bases outside the gene matches: 11. This CDR3 region has 17 residues. The germline V gene encodes CDR1 SGDLS and CDR2 YYNGEE. The CDR3, as DNA: TGTGCCAGCAGCGTAGGAACAGGGGGCGCAGGCACCTCACCCCTCCACTTT. This encodes CASSVGTGGAGTSPLHF.

The V gene is TRBV29-1, the J gene TRBJ2-7, with 7 bases lining up with TRBD1. Trimming cost V 8 bases and J 0 bases; bases outside gene matches: 7. The germline CDR1 and CDR2 sequences are SQVTM and ANQGSEA. The CDR3 consists of 13 residues. In DNA, the CDR3 is TGCAGCTCGCCCGGGACAGCCTCCTACGAGCAGTACTTC. It translates to CSSPGTASYEQYF.